Below are 23 T cell receptor beta chains sequenced from a single sample in a study of Ad26.COV2.S vaccination and SARS-CoV-2 variants. The table came from immunoSEQ multiplex PCR; TCRdb's copy has only in-frame clones and leaves some out. The repertoire includes about 350,000 clones, about 86% of them detected once, and approximately 11% sits in the top ten. Treatment meaning: about 20 received Ad26.COV2.S at low or high dose, single or two shots; roughly five received placebo; per-sample allocation not given. Specimen acquisition occurred on day 63 following the initial vaccine or placebo injection. The sample here was peripheral blood, taken in a trial of Ad26.COV2.S vaccine versus placebo. These receptors all come from a person aged 18 to 65 who received the Ad26.COV2.S COVID-19 vaccine or a placebo.

CDR3 sequence: CASRIMNRDANYGYTF. In nucleotides, the CDR3 is TGTGCCAGTAGAATAATGAACAGGGACGCTAACTATGGCTACACCTTC. The chain links TRBV19 to TRBJ1-2; TRBD1 is a possible D gene (6 bases). The CDR3 has 16 amino acids. Germline assignment: CDR1 LNHDA and CDR2 SQIVND (reference sequence). The V end was cut by 6 bases, the J end by 0 bases, with 17 bases between.

The chain joins TRBV19 to TRBJ1-1; the D is unclear. The CDR3 runs 15 residues. CDR1 is LNHDA and CDR2 is SQIVND in the germline V gene (reference sequence). Trimming took 5 bases from V and 1 from J, leaving 14 bases between them. The DNA for the CDR3 is TGTGCCAGTAGTTTGAATGACTTACCGAACACTGAAGCTTTCTTT. Amino acids: CASSLNDLPNTEAFF.

This clone was seen a single time. The rearrangement uses TRBV4-3 and TRBJ2-1; TRBD1 is a possible D gene (9 bases). The CDR3 length is 15 residues. Germline V gives CDR1 LGHNA, CDR2 YSLEER. The ends were cut back, 4 bases at V and 9 bases at J, with 19 bases in the middle. The CDR3 sequence: CASSPDRGLVSEQFF. The CDR3 nucleotides read TGCGCCAGCAGCCCGGACAGGGGACTAGTGAGTGAGCAGTTCTTC.

The chain joins TRBV12-3 or TRBV12-4 to TRBJ1-1, with TRBD1 identical over 7 bases. The CDR3 totals 12 residues. V lost 5 bases to trimming and J lost 7 bases; unmatched junction nucleotides: 4. CDR3 coding DNA: TGTGCCAGCAGTCGACGGACAGGTGAAGCTTTCTTT. Amino acids: CASSRRTGEAFF.

The chain joins TRBV7-9 to TRBJ2-1; TRBD2 matches 8 bases. Germline lookup yields CDR1 SEHNR and CDR2 FQNEAQ (reference sequence). The CDR3 loop spans 14 amino acids. After removal of 2 bases from V and 9 bases from J, the junction contained 6 bases not matched to a gene. The DNA of the CDR3 is TGTGCCAGCAGCTTATCGCTAGCGGGTTTTGAGCAGTTCTTC. Amino acids: CASSLSLAGFEQFF.

This clone has only one observation. The chain recombines TRBV28 with TRBJ2-3, with TRBD1 identical over 8 bases. The V segment lost 2 bases and the J segment 3 bases; nucleotides outside the gene matches: 10. Germline values: CDR1 MDHEN, CDR2 SYDVKM. The CDR3 runs 17 residues. The CDR3 region is CASSLGPHRGETDTQYF. Here the CDR3 DNA reads TGTGCCAGCAGTTTAGGTCCCCACAGGGGGGAAACAGATACGCAGTATTTT.

CDR3 residues: CAISATENNSPLHF. The CDR3 DNA sequence: TGTGCCATCAGTGCAACGGAGAATAATTCACCCCTCCACTTT. This chain uses TRBV10-3 with TRBJ1-6; no clear D. CDR1 ENHRY and CDR2 SYGVKD come from the germline V gene. The CDR3 is 14 residues long. Trimming stripped 4 bases from V and 5 bases from J, with 9 bases between.

The V gene is TRBV19, the J gene TRBJ2-7; D remains unclear. This CDR3 contains 14 residues. CDR1 LNHDA and CDR2 SQIVND come from the germline V gene (reference sequence). Trimming pared 3 bases from V and 9 bases from J, leaving 18 bases between. CDR3: CASSMFPPQDGQYF. The CDR3 coding sequence is TGTGCCAGTAGTATGTTCCCACCTCAAGACGGGCAGTACTTC.

The V and J genes are TRBV11-2 and TRBJ2-7; D is unresolved. Germline V gives CDR1 SGHAT, CDR2 FQNNGV. This CDR3 region has 12 residues. V lost 4 bases, J lost 3 bases, and 7 bases lay in between. Here the CDR3 DNA reads TGTGCCAGCAGCTCCCTAGGCTACGAGCAGTACTTC. Protein product: CASSSLGYEQYF.

V and J are TRBV6-5 and TRBJ1-4, with 9 bases lining up with TRBD1. The germline CDR1 and CDR2 sequences are MNHEY and SVGAGI. The CDR3 runs 15 residues. V dropped 6 bases and J dropped 7; count of bases not matched to a gene: 9. CDR3 nucleotides: TGTGCCAGCAGGACGCTGGGGACAGGGACTGAAAAACTGTTTTTT. Translation gives CASRTLGTGTEKLFF.

This clone was detected a few times. V is TRBV11-2 and J is TRBJ2-7; 8 bases agree with TRBD1. The CDR3 sequence is 14 residues long. Trimming took 5 bases from V and 7 from J; bases not matched to a gene: 10. Germline V gene data show CDR1 as SGHAT and CDR2 as FQNNGV. The CDR3 DNA is TGTGCCAGCAGCCTGGACAGGGTATTGGGAGAGCAGTACTTC. It codes for CASSLDRVLGEQYF. Full variable domain (outside the CDR3, taken from reference TRBV11-2 and TRBJ2-7): EAGVAQSPRYKIIEKRQSVAFWCNPISGHATLYWYQQILGQGPKLLIQFQNNGVVDDSQLPKDRFSAERLKGVDSTLKIQPAKLEDSAVYLCASSLDRVLGEQYFGPGTRLTVT.

The rearrangement uses TRBV4-3 and TRBJ2-7, with TRBD2 as a possible D gene (6 bases). Trimming removed 0 bases from V and 0 bases from J, with 15 bases in between. The germline V gene encodes CDR1 LGHNA and CDR2 YSLEER. This CDR3 region has 17 residues. In nucleotides, the CDR3 is TGCGCCAGCAGCCAAGACCGGGAGCTTATAAGCTCCTACGAGCAGTACTTC. As protein: CASSQDRELISSYEQYF.

The chain combines TRBV14 with TRBJ1-4, with D uncertain. CDR1 SGHDN and CDR2 FVKESK come from the germline V gene. The V gene lost 4 bases and the J gene lost 2 bases, with 14 bases spanning the gap. The CDR3 consists of 16 residues. The CDR3 region has the DNA TGTGCCAGCAGCCCCGGGCACAAGGCGACTAATGAAAAACTGTTTTTT. It is translated as CASSPGHKATNEKLFF.

V gene TRBV18 combines with J gene TRBJ1-2; no definite D call. Between the trimmed V and J ends, which lost 0 bases and 1 base, there was a span of 12 bases. Per the germline V gene, CDR1 is KGHSH and CDR2 is LQKENI. This CDR3 region has 16 residues. CDR3 bases: TGTGCCAGCTCACCACCGATCACAGAGAGTAACTATGGCTACACCTTC. The encoded protein is CASSPPITESNYGYTF.

J is TRBJ1-5 and V is TRBV9; D is unclear. Germline-derived CDR1 and CDR2 are SGDLS and YYNGEE. The V gene lost 3 bases and the J gene lost 6 bases, with 16 bases spanning the gap. This CDR3 is 15 amino acids long. CDR3 sequence (DNA): TGTGCCAGCAGCGCCGCTGCGGGGTTGGGTCAGCCCCAGCATTTT. It specifies CASSAAAGLGQPQHF.

The chain joins TRBV28 to TRBJ1-1; D might be TRBD1 (5 bases). The germline V gene encodes CDR1 MDHEN and CDR2 SYDVKM. Trimming removed 3 bases from V and 4 bases from J, with 15 bases in between. The CDR3 has 15 residues. This CDR3 is CASSLGTLMITEAFF. The CDR3 DNA sequence: TGTGCCAGCAGTTTGGGGACTCTGATGATCACTGAAGCTTTCTTT.

The chain combines TRBV7-2 with TRBJ1-1; D ambiguous. The CDR3 contains 13 residues. Germline CDR1 reads SGHTA; CDR2 reads FQGNSA. Trimming took off 3 bases at V and 3 bases at J, with 8 bases between the two ends. The chain's CDR3 is CASSFQRDTEAFF. The CDR3 DNA sequence: TGTGCCAGCAGCTTCCAGAGAGACACTGAAGCTTTCTTT.

This chain connects TRBV6-5 to TRBJ1-1, with D perhaps matching TRBD1 (5 bases). This CDR3 contains 14 residues. Germline lookup yields CDR1 MNHEY and CDR2 SVGAGI. V was pared by 0 bases and J by 0 bases, with 5 bases between. As DNA, the CDR3 is TGTGCCAGCAGTTACTCACAGGTGAACACTGAAGCTTTCTTT. It codes for CASSYSQVNTEAFF.

The J gene is TRBJ2-2, the V gene TRBV4-1, with D perhaps TRBD1 (6 bases). V lost 0 bases and J lost 7, with 15 bases in between. The CDR3 extends over 16 amino acids. Germline V gene sequence: CDR1 MGHRA, CDR2 YSYEKL. This CDR3 reads CASSQEGGRDGGELFF. The CDR3 DNA reads as TGCGCCAGCAGCCAAGAAGGGGGACGGGACGGCGGGGAGCTGTTTTTT.

The rearrangement links TRBV10-1 to TRBJ2-5; D gene uncertain. Trimming cost V 3 bases and J 1 base, with 9 bases left between them. The length of the CDR3 is 14 residues. The V gene's germline CDR1 is WNHNN and CDR2 SYGVQD (reference sequence). This CDR3 reads CASSDRRTQETQYF. The CDR3 DNA reads TGCGCCAGCAGTGACCGAAGAACCCAAGAGACCCAGTACTTC.

The chain couples TRBV30 to TRBJ1-6; 11 nucleotides align to TRBD1. In germline, CDR1 is GTSNPN, CDR2 SVGIG (reference sequence). The CDR3 spans 17 residues. V lost 3 bases and J lost 0; bases outside the gene matches: 4. This CDR3 reads CAWSIGTGGSYNSPLHF. The CDR3 nucleotides read TGTGCCTGGAGCATCGGGACAGGGGGCTCCTATAATTCACCCCTCCACTTT.

This chain uses TRBV5-5 with TRBJ1-1, with D hard to call. CDR1 and CDR2 (germline): SGHKS, YYEKEE (reference sequence). Trimming cost V 4 bases and J 0 bases, with 13 bases left between them. The CDR3 length is 15 residues. CDR3 protein: CASSLLRNLNTEAFF. The CDR3 DNA follows: TGTGCCAGCAGCCTATTAAGGAACTTGAACACTGAAGCTTTCTTT.

The chain carries TRBV29-1 and TRBJ1-1; D may be TRBD1 (6 bases). Germline CDR1 reads SQVTM; CDR2 reads ANQGSEA. The V end lost 1 base, the J end lost 8 bases, and 17 bases lay between the germline ends. CDR3 length: 14 residues. The CDR3 DNA reads as TGCAGCGTTGAAGTTCGTCCCTTACAGGGAGAAGCTTTCTTT. This sequence encodes CSVEVRPLQGEAFF.